The 9 T cell receptor beta chains below were found in one sample sequenced in a study of control samples from healthy donors and cancer patients. Using immunoSEQ multiplex PCR, the repertoire was profiled, and TCRdb retains in-frame clones only, with some absent. In the table there are tens of thousands of clones, approximately 92% of which are singletons. Input material: PBMCs. These receptors originate from a man under 40 with colorectal cancer.

This chain connects TRBV5-4 to TRBJ2-1, with 8 bases that match TRBD1. CDR1 is SGHNT and CDR2 is YYREEE in the germline V gene (reference sequence). The CDR3 sequence is 14 residues long. V lost 4 bases and J lost 10; bases outside the gene matches: 10. The CDR3 bases are TGTGCCAGCAGCCCTCGGACAGGGTCAAAGGAGCAGTTCTTC. It specifies CASSPRTGSKEQFF.

The chain has TRBV4-1 and TRBJ1-4; D is possibly TRBD1 (6 bases). The CDR3 sequence is 14 residues long. CDR1 is MGHRA, CDR2 YSYEKL, per germline. V was clipped by 4 bases and J by 8 bases, with 14 bases between them. This CDR3 is CASSPPPQGEKLFF. CDR3 nucleotide sequence: TGCGCCAGCAGCCCACCCCCTCAGGGGGAAAAACTGTTTTTT.

The rearrangement links TRBV6-5 to TRBJ1-2; no clear D. The CDR3 has 14 residues. With 0 bases removed from V and 0 bases from J, the gap between germline ends came to 5 bases. Germline V gene data show CDR1 as MNHEY and CDR2 as SVGAGI. CDR3 bases: TGTGCCAGCAGTTACTCACGGTCTAACTATGGCTACACCTTC. Its protein product is CASSYSRSNYGYTF.

The CDR3 spells CASSRVSTSYNEQFF. The CDR3 DNA reads TGTGCCAGCAGCCGGGTTAGCACCTCCTACAATGAGCAGTTCTTC. V usage is TRBV3-1 (or the pseudogene TRBV3-2) and J usage is TRBJ2-1, with D hard to call. Germline loops: CDR1 LGHDT, CDR2 YNNKEL (reference sequence). The germline V and J ends were trimmed by 4 bases and 0 bases, with 10 bases remaining between them. The CDR3 is 15 amino acids.

This clone was picked up one time. V usage is TRBV3-1 (or the pseudogene TRBV3-2) and J usage is TRBJ2-2, with TRBD2 matching 12 bases. Germline assignment: CDR1 LGHDT and CDR2 YNNKEL (reference sequence). Trimming at V came to 3 bases and at J to 1 base, leaving 0 bases not matched to a gene. This CDR3 is 16 amino acids long. CDR3 loop: CASSQTSGGNTGELFF. The CDR3 bases are TGTGCCAGCAGCCAGACTAGCGGGGGGAACACCGGGGAGCTGTTTTTT.

The chain carries TRBV9 and TRBJ1-6, with D possibly matching TRBD1 (5 bases). Trimming stripped 6 bases from V and 0 bases from J, with 19 bases between. This CDR3 region has 18 residues. Germline V gives CDR1 SGDLS, CDR2 YYNGEE. CDR3 sequence: CASTKGADLDSYNSPLHF. For the CDR3, the DNA is TGTGCCAGCACTAAAGGGGCGGATCTGGACTCCTATAATTCACCCCTCCACTTT.

The CDR3 sequence is CASRREGTDTQYF. As DNA, the CDR3 is TGTGCCAGCAGACGGGAGGGGACCGATACGCAGTATTTT. The chain combines TRBV7-9 with TRBJ2-3, with 8 bases fitting TRBD2. Germline values: CDR1 SEHNR, CDR2 FQNEAQ (reference sequence). This CDR3 comprises 13 residues. Unmatched junction bases numbered 5, after V lost 6 bases and J lost 6 bases.

The chain combines TRBV5-6 with TRBJ2-5, with 8 nucleotides matching TRBD1. The V segment lost 4 bases and the J segment 5 bases; nucleotides outside the gene matches: 10. In germline, CDR1 is SGHDT, CDR2 YYEEEE. This CDR3 has 15 amino acids. CDR3 bases: TGTGCCAGCAGCCTAGGACAGGGAGTGCGGGAGACCCAGTACTTC. This gives the protein CASSLGQGVRETQYF.

The V gene is TRBV5-1, the J gene TRBJ1-2, with D tentatively TRBD1 (6 bases). Per the germline V gene, CDR1 is SGHRS and CDR2 is YFSETQ. This CDR3 region has 14 residues. V gave up 4 bases and J gave up 4 bases, with 14 bases separating them. The CDR3 DNA reads as TGCGCCAGCAGCCCCACCGGACAGAGCTATGGCTACACCTTC. It encodes CASSPTGQSYGYTF.